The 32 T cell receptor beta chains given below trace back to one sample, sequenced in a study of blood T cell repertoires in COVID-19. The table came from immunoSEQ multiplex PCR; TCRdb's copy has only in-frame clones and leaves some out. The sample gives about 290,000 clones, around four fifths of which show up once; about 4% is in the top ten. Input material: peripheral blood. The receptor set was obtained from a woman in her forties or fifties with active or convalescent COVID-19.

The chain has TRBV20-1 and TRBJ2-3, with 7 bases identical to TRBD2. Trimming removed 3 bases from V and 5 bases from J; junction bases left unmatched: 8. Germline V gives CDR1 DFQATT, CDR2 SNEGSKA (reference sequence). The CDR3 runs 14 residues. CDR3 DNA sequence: TGCAGTGCTAGTTTGGGGAGGGCGATAGATACGCAGTATTTT. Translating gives CSASLGRAIDTQYF.

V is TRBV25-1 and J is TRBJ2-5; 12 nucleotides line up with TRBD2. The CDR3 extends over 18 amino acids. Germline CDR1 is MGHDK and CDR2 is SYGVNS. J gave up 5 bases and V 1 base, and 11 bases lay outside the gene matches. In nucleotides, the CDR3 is TGTGCCAGCAGTGAATTTAGTGGGGGTCTAGCGGGAGGGGAGACCCAGTACTTC. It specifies CASSEFSGGLAGGETQYF. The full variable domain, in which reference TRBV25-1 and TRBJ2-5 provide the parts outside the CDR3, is EADIYQTPRYLVIGTGKKITLECSQTMGHDKMYWYQQDPGMELHLIHYSYGVNSTEKGDLSSESTVSRIRTEHFPLTLESARPSHTSQYLCASSEFSGGLAGGETQYFGPGTRLLVL.

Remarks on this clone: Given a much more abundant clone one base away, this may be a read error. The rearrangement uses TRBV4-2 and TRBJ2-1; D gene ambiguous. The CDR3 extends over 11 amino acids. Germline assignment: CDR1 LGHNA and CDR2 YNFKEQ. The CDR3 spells CANSLNNEQFF. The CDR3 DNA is TGTGCCAACAGCCTAAACAATGAGCAGTTCTTC.

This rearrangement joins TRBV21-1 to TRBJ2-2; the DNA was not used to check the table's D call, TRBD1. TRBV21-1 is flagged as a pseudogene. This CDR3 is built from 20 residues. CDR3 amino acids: CASSKAYGTGFLKWTGELFF. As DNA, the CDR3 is TGTGCCAGCAGCAAAGCATACGGGACAGGGTTCTTAAAGTGGACCGGGGAGCTGTTTTTT.

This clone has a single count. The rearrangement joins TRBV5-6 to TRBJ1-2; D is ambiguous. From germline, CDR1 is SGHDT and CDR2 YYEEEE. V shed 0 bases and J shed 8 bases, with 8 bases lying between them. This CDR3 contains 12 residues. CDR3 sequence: CASSLGGWGYTF. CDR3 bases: TGTGCCAGCAGCTTGGGCGGCTGGGGCTACACCTTC.

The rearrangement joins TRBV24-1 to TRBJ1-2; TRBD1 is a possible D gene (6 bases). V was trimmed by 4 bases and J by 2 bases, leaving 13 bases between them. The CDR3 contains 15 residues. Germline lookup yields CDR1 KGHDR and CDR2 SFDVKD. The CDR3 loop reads CATSDPAGGNYGYTF. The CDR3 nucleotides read TGTGCCACCAGTGACCCGGCGGGGGGCAACTATGGCTACACCTTC.

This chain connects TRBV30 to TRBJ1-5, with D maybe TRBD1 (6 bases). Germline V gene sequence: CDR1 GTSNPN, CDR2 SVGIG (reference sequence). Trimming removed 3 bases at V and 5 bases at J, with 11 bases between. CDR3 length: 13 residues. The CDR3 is CAWSPDSYQPQHF. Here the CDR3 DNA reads TGTGCCTGGAGCCCGGACAGTTATCAGCCCCAGCATTTT.

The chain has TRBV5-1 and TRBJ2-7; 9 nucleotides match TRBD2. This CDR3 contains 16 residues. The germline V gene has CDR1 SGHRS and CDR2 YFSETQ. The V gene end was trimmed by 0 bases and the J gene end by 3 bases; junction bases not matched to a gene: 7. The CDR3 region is CASSLEGLAGLYEQYF. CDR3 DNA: TGCGCCAGCAGCTTGGAAGGCCTAGCGGGACTCTACGAGCAGTACTTC.

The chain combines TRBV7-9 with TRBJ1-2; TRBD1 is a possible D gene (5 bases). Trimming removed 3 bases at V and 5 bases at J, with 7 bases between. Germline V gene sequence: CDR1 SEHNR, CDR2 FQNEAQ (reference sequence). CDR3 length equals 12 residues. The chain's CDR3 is CASSFDRYGYTF. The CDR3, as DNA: TGTGCCAGCAGCTTCGACAGATATGGCTACACCTTC.

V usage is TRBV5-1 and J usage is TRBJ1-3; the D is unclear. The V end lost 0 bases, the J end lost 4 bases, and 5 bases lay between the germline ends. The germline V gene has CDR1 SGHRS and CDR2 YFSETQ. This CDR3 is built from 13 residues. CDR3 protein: CASSLAQGNTIYF. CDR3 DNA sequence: TGCGCCAGCAGCTTGGCCCAGGGAAACACCATATATTTT.

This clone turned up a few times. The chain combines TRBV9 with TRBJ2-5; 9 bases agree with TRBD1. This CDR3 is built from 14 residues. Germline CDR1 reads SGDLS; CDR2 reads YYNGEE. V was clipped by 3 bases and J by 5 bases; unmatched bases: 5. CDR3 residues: CASSGGQGVETQYF. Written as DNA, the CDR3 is TGTGCCAGCAGCGGGGGACAGGGCGTGGAGACCCAGTACTTC. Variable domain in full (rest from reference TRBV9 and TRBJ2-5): DSGVTQTPKHLITATGQRVTLRCSPRSGDLSVYWYQQSLDQGLQFLIQYYNGEERAKGNILERFSAQQFPDLHSELNLSSLELGDSALYFCASSGGQGVETQYFGPGTRLLVL.

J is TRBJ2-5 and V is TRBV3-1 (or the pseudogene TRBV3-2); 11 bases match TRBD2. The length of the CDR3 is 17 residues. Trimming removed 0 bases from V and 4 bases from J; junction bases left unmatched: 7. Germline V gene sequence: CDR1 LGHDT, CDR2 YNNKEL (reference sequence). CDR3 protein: CASSQEVLGLAGETQYF. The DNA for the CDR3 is TGTGCCAGCAGCCAAGAGGTTCTCGGACTAGCGGGAGAGACCCAGTACTTC.

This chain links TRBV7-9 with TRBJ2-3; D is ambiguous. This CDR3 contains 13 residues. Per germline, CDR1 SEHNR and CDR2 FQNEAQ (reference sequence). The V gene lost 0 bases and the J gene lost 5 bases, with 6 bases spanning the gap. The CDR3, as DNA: TGTGCCAGCAGCTTAGCCGCAGGAGATACGCAGTATTTT. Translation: CASSLAAGDTQYF.

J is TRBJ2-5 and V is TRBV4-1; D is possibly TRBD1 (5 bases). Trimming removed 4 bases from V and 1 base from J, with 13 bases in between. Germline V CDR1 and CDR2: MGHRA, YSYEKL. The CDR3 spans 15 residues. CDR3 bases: TGCGCCAGCAGCCGTGGACAAATAGGCCAAGAGACCCAGTACTTC. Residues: CASSRGQIGQETQYF.

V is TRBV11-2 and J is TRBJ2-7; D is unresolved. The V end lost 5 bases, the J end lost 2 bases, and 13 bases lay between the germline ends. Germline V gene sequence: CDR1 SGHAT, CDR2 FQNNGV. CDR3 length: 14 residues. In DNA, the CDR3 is TGTGCCAGCAGCCTCGCGGCCTACACCTACGAGCAGTACTTC. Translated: CASSLAAYTYEQYF.

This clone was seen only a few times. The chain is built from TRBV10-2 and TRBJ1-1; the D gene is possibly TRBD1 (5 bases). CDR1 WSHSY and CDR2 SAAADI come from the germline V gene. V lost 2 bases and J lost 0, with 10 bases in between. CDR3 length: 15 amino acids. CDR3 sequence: CASSEGTAMNTEAFF. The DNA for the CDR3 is TGCGCCAGCAGTGAGGGGACTGCCATGAACACTGAAGCTTTCTTT.

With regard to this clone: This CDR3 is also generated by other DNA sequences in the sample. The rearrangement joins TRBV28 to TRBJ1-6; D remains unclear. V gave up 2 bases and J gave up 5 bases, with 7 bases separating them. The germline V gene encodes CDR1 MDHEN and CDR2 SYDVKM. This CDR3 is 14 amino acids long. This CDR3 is CASSLLQDNSPLHF. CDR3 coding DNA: TGTGCCAGCAGTTTACTGCAGGATAATTCACCCCTCCACTTT.

DNA of the CDR3: TGTGCCAGCAGTCCAAGGGGACAGGGTATTGATCAGCCCCAGCATTTT. Its translation is CASSPRGQGIDQPQHF. The chain uses TRBV27 and TRBJ1-5; 9 bases match TRBD1. CDR1 and CDR2 from the germline V gene are MNHEY and SMNVEV (reference sequence). This CDR3 region has 16 residues. V lost 5 bases and J lost 5; bases outside the gene matches: 10.

CDR3 loop: CASSPDRAGGYTF. DNA for the CDR3: TGTGCCAGCAGCCCAGACAGGGCCGGAGGCTACACCTTC. The chain is built from TRBV7-9 and TRBJ1-2; 7 bases are shared with TRBD1. With V trimmed by 5 bases and J by 8 bases, 8 bases remained unmatched. The CDR3 consists of 13 residues. Germline V gives CDR1 SEHNR, CDR2 FQNEAQ (reference sequence).

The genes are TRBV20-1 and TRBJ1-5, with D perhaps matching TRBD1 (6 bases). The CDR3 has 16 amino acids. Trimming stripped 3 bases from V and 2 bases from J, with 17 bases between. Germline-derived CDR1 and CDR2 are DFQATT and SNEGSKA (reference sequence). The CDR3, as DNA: TGCAGTGCTAGTGTAGGGGGGGGTATCGGCAATCAGCCCCAGCATTTT. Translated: CSASVGGGIGNQPQHF.

The CDR3 loop reads CASSLDFSGGGVRETQYF. The CDR3 nucleotides are TGTGCCAGCAGCTTAGATTTCAGCGGGGGTGGGGTAAGAGAGACCCAGTACTTC. V usage is TRBV11-2 and J usage is TRBJ2-5, with 8 bases identical to TRBD2. V lost 0 bases and J lost 4; bases outside the gene matches: 13. The CDR3 spans 18 residues. CDR1 and CDR2 from the germline V gene are SGHAT and FQNNGV.

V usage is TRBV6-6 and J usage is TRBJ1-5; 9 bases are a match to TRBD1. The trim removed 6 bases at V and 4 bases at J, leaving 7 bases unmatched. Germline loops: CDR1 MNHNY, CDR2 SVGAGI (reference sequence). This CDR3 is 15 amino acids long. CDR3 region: CASRITGTGNQPQHF. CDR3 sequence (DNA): TGTGCCAGCAGAATTACCGGGACAGGGAATCAGCCCCAGCATTTT.

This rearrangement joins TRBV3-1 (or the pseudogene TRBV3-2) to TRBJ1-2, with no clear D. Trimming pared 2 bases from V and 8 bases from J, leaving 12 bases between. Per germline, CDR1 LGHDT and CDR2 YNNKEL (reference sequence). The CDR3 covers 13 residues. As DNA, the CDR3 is TGTGCCAGCAGCCAATTTGTCGGGGAAGGCTACACCTTC. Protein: CASSQFVGEGYTF.

The CDR3 is CASSLQGFTNTGELFF. In DNA form, the CDR3 reads TGTGCCAGCAGTCTTCAGGGATTCACGAACACCGGGGAGCTGTTTTTT. The rearrangement links TRBV2 to TRBJ2-2; D perhaps matches TRBD1 (5 bases). V was pared by 5 bases and J by 0 bases, with 13 bases between. This CDR3 contains 16 residues. The germline V gene encodes CDR1 SNHLY and CDR2 FYNNEI.

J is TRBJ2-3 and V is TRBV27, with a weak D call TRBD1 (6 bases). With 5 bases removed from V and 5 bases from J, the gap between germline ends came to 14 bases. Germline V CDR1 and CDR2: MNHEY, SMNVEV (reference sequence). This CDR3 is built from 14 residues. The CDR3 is CASSRWQGLDTQYF. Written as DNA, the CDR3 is TGTGCCAGCAGTCGGTGGCAGGGGTTAGATACGCAGTATTTT.

CDR3 DNA: TGTGCCAGCAGCCAAGGTCAACAGGGTCGGGGTTCGCGGTACGAGCAGTACTTC. This gives the protein CASSQGQQGRGSRYEQYF. The rearrangement links TRBV3-1 (or the pseudogene TRBV3-2) to TRBJ2-7, with D possibly TRBD1 on 6 matching bases. The V gene lost 1 base and the J gene lost 4 bases, with 23 bases spanning the gap. The CDR3 is made up of 18 amino acids. CDR1 and CDR2 from the germline V gene are LGHDT and YNNKEL (reference sequence).

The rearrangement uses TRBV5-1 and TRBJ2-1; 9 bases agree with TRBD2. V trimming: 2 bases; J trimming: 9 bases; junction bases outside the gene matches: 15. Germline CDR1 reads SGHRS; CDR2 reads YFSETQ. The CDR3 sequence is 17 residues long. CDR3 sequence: CASSFGALAGGYSEQFF. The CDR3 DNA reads TGCGCCAGCAGCTTTGGAGCCTTGGCGGGAGGGTACTCTGAGCAGTTCTTC.

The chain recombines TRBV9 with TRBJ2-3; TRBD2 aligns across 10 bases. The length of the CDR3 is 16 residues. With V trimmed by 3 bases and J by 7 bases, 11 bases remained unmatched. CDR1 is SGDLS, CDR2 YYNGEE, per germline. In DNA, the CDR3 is TGTGCCAGCAGCGAAGGCTCCGGGACTAGCGTGAATACGCAGTATTTT. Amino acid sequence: CASSEGSGTSVNTQYF.

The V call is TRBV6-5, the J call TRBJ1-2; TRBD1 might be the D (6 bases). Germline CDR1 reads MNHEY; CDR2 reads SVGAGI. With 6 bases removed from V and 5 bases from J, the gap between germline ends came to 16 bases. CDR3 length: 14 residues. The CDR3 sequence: CASSSTGSIYGYTF. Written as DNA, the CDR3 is TGTGCCAGCAGCTCTACAGGGTCCATTTATGGCTACACCTTC.

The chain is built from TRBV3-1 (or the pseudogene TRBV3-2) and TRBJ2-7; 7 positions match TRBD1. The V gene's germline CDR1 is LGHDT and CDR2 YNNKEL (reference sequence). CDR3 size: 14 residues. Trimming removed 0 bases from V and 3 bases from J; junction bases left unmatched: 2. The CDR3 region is CASSQDRGLYEQYF. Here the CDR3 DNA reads TGTGCCAGCAGCCAAGATAGGGGGCTCTACGAGCAGTACTTC.

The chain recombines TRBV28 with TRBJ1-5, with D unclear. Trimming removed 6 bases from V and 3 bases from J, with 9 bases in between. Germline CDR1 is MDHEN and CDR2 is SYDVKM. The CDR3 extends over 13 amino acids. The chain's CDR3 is CASRRVSNQPQHF. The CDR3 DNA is TGTGCCAGCAGGCGGGTTTCCAATCAGCCCCAGCATTTT.

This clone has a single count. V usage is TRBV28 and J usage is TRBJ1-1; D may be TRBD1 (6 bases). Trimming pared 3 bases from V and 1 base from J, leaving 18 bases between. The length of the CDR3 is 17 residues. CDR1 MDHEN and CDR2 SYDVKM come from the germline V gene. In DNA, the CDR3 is TGTGCCAGCAGTTTGAGGAGTGGCGGGGGCGCGAACACTGAAGCTTTCTTT. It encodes CASSLRSGGGANTEAFF.